This T cell receptor beta chain was profiled in a study of human T cells and chemical hapten exposure. Per germline, CDR1 LGHNA and CDR2 YSLEER. CDR3 size: 15 residues. In its sample, this clonotype was seen a few times. Its matching antigen is unknown. At one boundary the junction diverges from the germline segment, which might be a read error. In the study's own analysis: Counting gave a median of roughly 97,000 TCRs per sample, with values ranging from about 20,000 to 750,000. MiXCR, run by TCRdb on the RACE reads, gives a single entry per CDR3 protein. In this record, the V and J calls reflect TCRdb's handling and not the investigators' own analysis. This repertoire shows roughly 30,000 distinct CDR3 sequences, roughly 10% found once; its top ten account for around 7%. Whole-study results and caveats: It should be noted that donors had alopecia, so their immune response may differ from healthy people's.

Stated time point: patch test 2, 6 weeks after DPC sensitization. Regarding treatment: therapeutic diphenylcyclopropenone sensitization with weekly scalp DPC. The V call is TRBV4-3, the J call TRBJ2-5; D is unclear. This specimen was whole blood, taken in connection with sensitization to the hapten diphenylcyclopropenone (DPC). This clonotype originated in a man aged 25 to 40 with alopecia areata. Some clones in this sample may be carry-over from other donors' samples. CDR3 DNA sequence: TGCGCCCGCAGCCTTTTTTACGGGTCGCAAGAGACCCAGTACTTC. This encodes CARSLFYGSQETQYF.